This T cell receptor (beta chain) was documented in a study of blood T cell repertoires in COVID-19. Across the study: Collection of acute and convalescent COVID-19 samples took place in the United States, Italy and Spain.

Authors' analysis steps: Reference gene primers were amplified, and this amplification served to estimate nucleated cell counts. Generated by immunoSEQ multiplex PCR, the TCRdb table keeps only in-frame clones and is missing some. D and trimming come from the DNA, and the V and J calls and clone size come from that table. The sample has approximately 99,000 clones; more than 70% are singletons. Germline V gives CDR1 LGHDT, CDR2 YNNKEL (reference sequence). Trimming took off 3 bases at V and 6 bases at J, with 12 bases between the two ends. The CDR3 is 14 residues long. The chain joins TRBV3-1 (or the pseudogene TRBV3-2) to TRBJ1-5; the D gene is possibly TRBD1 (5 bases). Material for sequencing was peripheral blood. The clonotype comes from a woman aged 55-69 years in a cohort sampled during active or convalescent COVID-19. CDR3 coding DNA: TGTGCCAGCAGCCAGAGCAGGGTGGGTCAGCCCCAGCATTTT. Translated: CASSQSRVGQPQHF.